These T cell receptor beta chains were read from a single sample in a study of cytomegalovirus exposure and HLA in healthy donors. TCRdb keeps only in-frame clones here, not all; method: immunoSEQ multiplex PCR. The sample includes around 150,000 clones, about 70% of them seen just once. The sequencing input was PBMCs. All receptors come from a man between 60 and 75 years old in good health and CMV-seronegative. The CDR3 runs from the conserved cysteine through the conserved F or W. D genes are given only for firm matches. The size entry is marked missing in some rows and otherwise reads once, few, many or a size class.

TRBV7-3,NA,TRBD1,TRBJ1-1,CASRLDRGNTEAFF,TGTGCCAGCAGATTAGACAGGGGGAACACTGAAGCTTTCTTT
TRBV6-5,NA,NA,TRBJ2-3,CASSYGREDTQYF,TGTGCCAGCAGTTATGGGCGGGAAGATACGCAGTATTTT
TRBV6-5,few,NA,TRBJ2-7,CASSYSFRDEQYF,TGTGCCAGCAGTTACTCATTCAGGGACGAGCAGTACTTC
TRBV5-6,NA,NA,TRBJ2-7,CASSSQVDYEQYF,TGTGCCAGCAGCTCACAGGTGGACTACGAGCAGTACTTC
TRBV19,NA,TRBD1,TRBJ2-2,CASSGQVNTGELFF,TGTGCCAGTTCGGGACAGGTAAACACCGGGGAGCTGTTTTTT
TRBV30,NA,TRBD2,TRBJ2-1,CAWRVAGGYEQFF,TGTGCCTGGAGAGTAGCGGGAGGGTATGAGCAGTTCTTC
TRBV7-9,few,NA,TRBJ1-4,CSSSLNRFLRSNEKLFF,TGTTCCAGCAGCTTAAACAGGTTCCTGCGAAGTAATGAAAAACTGTTTTTT
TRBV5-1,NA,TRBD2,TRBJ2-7,CASSFDTSGGYEQYF,TGCGCCAGCAGCTTCGATACTAGCGGAGGTTACGAGCAGTACTTC
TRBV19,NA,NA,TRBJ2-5,CASSIGATETQYF,TGTGCCAGTAGTATAGGCGCCACAGAGACCCAGTACTTC
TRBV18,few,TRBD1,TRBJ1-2,CASSRGTANYGYTF,TGTGCCAGCTCGCGAGGGACAGCTAACTATGGCTACACCTTC
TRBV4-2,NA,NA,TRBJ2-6,CASSQIADSGANVLTF,TGTGCCAGCAGCCAAATCGCAGACTCTGGGGCCAACGTCCTGACTTTC